A selection of T cell receptor beta chains follows, all from one sample in a study of blood T cell repertoires in COVID-19. Only in-frame clones appear in the TCRdb table, and some are missing; sequencing was by immunoSEQ multiplex PCR. The table records more than 95,000 clones, roughly 87% of them present only once. The source material was peripheral blood. These receptors were taken from a woman aged 80 or older with acute or convalescent COVID-19. Each CDR3 is given without its conserved first and last residue. The D gene is left open where the match is weak.

cdr3_length d_call v_call cdr3_aa
13 . TRBV10-3 AISDTARVSNEQF
12 TRBD1 TRBV14 ASSLRDSRNEQF
12 . TRBV7-2 ASSLRGRTGELF
11 . TRBV29-1 SAGDNANQPQH
14 . TRBV28 ASSSPPRVSGNTIY
12 . TRBV23-1 ASSHGQGNEKLF
14 . TRBV27 ASSTPRAGGANVLT
9 . TRBV7-9 ASSLARGYT
12 . TRBV4-3 ASSREQGDYGYT
14 . TRBV5-4 ASSSTGTTNTGELF
17 TRBD1 TRBV5-1 ASSFGFRDREVANEKLF
12 TRBD2 TRBV5-1 ATKDPAGEETQY
12 TRBD1 TRBV2 ASSFDRGNQPQH
11 . TRBV2 ASSVGLGNTIY
15 TRBD1 TRBV14 ASSPDRGNLFSTEAF
13 . TRBV27 ASSLWGGLREKLF
15 TRBD2 TRBV5-4 ASSLPRGGTNTGELF
10 . TRBV6-5 ASQREEHGYT
8 . TRBV20-1 SASGNGAF
13 . TRBV19 ASMLGQGPTYGYT
15 TRBD2 TRBV4-2 ASSQGGTSLKEETQY
11 TRBD1 TRBV12-3/TRBV12-4 ASTRDSQETQY
9 . TRBV3-1/TRBV3-2 ASSQSGEAF
14 . TRBV9 ASSPSGLMGLSEAF
18 . TRBV7-3 ASSFRKRNGGSPCNQPQH
13 TRBD2 TRBV7-2 ASSPLAGAPDTQY
13 . TRBV6-1 ASSEASSGRETQY
10 TRBD1 TRBV5-1 ASSVTGLGYT
13 TRBD1 TRBV9 ASSVGQATAGELF
13 TRBD2 TRBV5-1 ASSLQPSGGANQF
11 TRBD1 TRBV7-3 ASSVGQGAEAF
14 . TRBV7-2 ASSPTAALRGNTIY
12 . TRBV6-5 ASRTGRGREPQH
12 . TRBV11-2 ASSQSGLGSEQF
14 . TRBV27 ASSLSMAGVGLGQY
14 TRBD1 TRBV5-1 ASSLGTASGGNTIY
13 TRBD1 TRBV10-2 ASRGDRGGYNEQF
13 . TRBV5-8 ASSSQTPGYNEQF
12 TRBD2 TRBV10-2 ASSLAGGRGEQF
13 . TRBV11-2 ASSRRASPGYGYT
11 . TRBV28 ASSLRGAETQY
15 . TRBV9 ASSVDPTGWANTEAF
14 . TRBV7-2 ASSLGGGGTKNIQY
9 . TRBV6-5 ASSNSGTPI
13 . TRBV10-3 AISNTQEGNEKLF
12 TRBD1 TRBV28 ASSSGTGAEGYT
10 . TRBV28 ASSKPNYGYT
13 TRBD1 TRBV2 ASSQDRDRYQPQH
18 . TRBV4-2 ASSQDSSSLPLSTNEKLF
12 TRBD1 TRBV6-5 ASSNTGGKGGYT